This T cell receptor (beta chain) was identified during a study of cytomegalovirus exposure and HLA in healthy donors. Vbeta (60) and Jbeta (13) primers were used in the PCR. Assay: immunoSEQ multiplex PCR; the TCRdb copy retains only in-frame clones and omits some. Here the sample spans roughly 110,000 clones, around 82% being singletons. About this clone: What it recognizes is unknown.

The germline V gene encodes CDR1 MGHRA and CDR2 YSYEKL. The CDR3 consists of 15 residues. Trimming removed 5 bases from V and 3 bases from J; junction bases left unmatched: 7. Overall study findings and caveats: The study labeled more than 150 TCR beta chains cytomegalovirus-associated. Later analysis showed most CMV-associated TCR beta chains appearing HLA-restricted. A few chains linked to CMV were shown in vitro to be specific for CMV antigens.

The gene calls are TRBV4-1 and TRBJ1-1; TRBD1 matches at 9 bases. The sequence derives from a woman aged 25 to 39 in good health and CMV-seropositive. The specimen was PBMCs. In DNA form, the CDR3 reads TGCGCCAGCAGCATGGGACAGGGTCGGTACACTGAAGCTTTCTTT. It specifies CASSMGQGRYTEAFF.